This entry features one T cell receptor beta chain sequence. These data originate in a study of blood T cell repertoires in COVID-19. Study-level information: Specimens from acute and convalescent COVID-19 originated in the United States, Italy and Spain. Sample material is recorded as cDNA or gDNA derived from T cells, B-cell-depleted T cells, or PBMCs.

Seattle's cohort entered during active infection and was followed longitudinally. The germline CDR1 and CDR2 sequences are DFQATT and SNEGSKA (reference sequence). The CDR3 spans 12 residues. Trimming stripped 3 bases from V and 3 bases from J, with 6 bases between. In the original processing: Nucleated cell number was recorded as an estimate derived from reference gene primer amplification. TCRdb keeps only in-frame clones here, not all; method: immunoSEQ multiplex PCR. V, J and clone size were drawn from that table, and D and trimming were deduced from the DNA. The sample comprises about 250,000 clones, 90% of which are singletons, and around 2.3% rests with the top ten.

The source material was peripheral blood. This chain links TRBV20-1 with TRBJ1-3; D is unclear. The TCR sequence derives from a woman aged 60 to 75 with COVID-19, enrolled during active disease. CDR3 coding DNA: TGCAGTGCTAGTTCATTTGGAAACACCATATATTTT. It translates to CSASSFGNTIYF.